This T cell receptor (beta chain) derives from a study of OX40 agonist ivuxolimab in advanced cancers. Background on the study: Patients were under 90% male with ages roughly 20 to 85, mean 60. Treatment received earlier with anti-PD-1, anti-PD-L1 or anti-CTLA-4 agents was allowed, and around 40% had some. Study observations and caveats: Low normalized clonal expansion also occurred in some nonresponding patients.

To note about this clone: As yet, its antigen is unknown.

After removal of 0 bases from V and 4 bases from J, the junction contained 6 bases not matched to a gene. This CDR3 is built from 15 residues. Germline values: CDR1 SGDLS, CDR2 YYNGEE. Produced via immunoSEQ multiplex PCR; TCRdb's table is partial and in-frame only. The sample has about 52,000 clones, 94% seen once. The origin of this receptor is an adult with an advanced solid tumor such as melanoma, head and neck, liver or kidney cancer. The specimen was CD4+ or CD8+ T cells sorted from blood, collected in a trial of the OX40 agonist ivuxolimab. V is TRBV9 and J is TRBJ2-7; TRBD2 matches at 8 bases. CDR3 DNA sequence: TGTGCCAGCAGCGTAGTCCCAGCGGGAGTTTACGAGCAGTACTTC. Residues: CASSVVPAGVYEQYF.